The rows below give T cell receptor beta chains drawn from one sample of a study of blood T cell repertoires in COVID-19. TCRdb keeps only in-frame clones here, not all; method: immunoSEQ multiplex PCR. Of approximately 120,000 clones detected, 70% to 75% appear once; the ten largest clones hold approximately 5.9%. The sample taken for sequencing was peripheral blood. These receptors were collected from a man older than 75 with COVID-19, enrolled during active disease. CDR3s include the opening cysteine and the closing phenylalanine or tryptophan. A D gene is named only where the DNA matches it firmly. Rows give clone size only sometimes, using once, few, many, or a class for an expanded clone.

CDR3nt,CDR3aa,v_gene,d_gene,abundance,j_gene
TGTGCCAGCAGCCACCCTGCCTCCGGGGTTGAGCAGTTCTTC,CASSHPASGVEQFF,TRBV7-9,-,few,TRBJ2-1
TGTGCCACCAGCAGGGGGCGGGAGAGGTCCTACGAGCAGTACTTC,CATSRGRERSYEQYF,TRBV15,TRBD2,once,TRBJ2-7
TGTGCCAGCAGTTTATCACAGTTAGATCAGCCCCAGCATTTT,CASSLSQLDQPQHF,TRBV28,-,once,TRBJ1-5
TGTGCCAGCAGTTTAACACAGGGGGCCGCTGAAGCTTTCTTT,CASSLTQGAAEAFF,TRBV27,TRBD1,once,TRBJ1-1
TGTGCCAGCAGCCCCGGGAATGAGCAGTTCTTC,CASSPGNEQFF,TRBV7-6,-,-,TRBJ2-1
TGTGCCAGCAGTTTTACAGGGCCTGGAAACACCATATATTTT,CASSFTGPGNTIYF,TRBV2,-,-,TRBJ1-3
TGTGCCAGCAGCCCAGGGACAGGGAACGAAAAACTGTTTTTT,CASSPGTGNEKLFF,TRBV5-4,TRBD1,-,TRBJ1-4
TGTGCCAGCAGTCGGGGGGCTCTGGATACGCAGTATTTT,CASSRGALDTQYF,TRBV2,-,-,TRBJ2-3
TGTGCCAGCAGCCGGCGGACAGGGGACCACGAGCAGTACTTC,CASSRRTGDHEQYF,TRBV3-1/TRBV3-2,TRBD1,few,TRBJ2-7
TGTGCCAGCAGACTGACTAGCGGGAGCTTGGATACGCAGTATTTT,CASRLTSGSLDTQYF,TRBV7-2,TRBD2,-,TRBJ2-3
TGTGCCAGCAGAAAGACTAGCAGCTCCTACGAGCAGTACTTC,CASRKTSSSYEQYF,TRBV7-2,TRBD2,few,TRBJ2-7
TGTGCCAGCGGCCCCCCTTTAATGCAGGCTGAAGCTTTCTTT,CASGPPLMQAEAFF,TRBV21-1,-,-,TRBJ1-1
TGTGCCAGCAGCTTCGGGACTAGGCTCACTGATACGCAGTATTTT,CASSFGTRLTDTQYF,TRBV7-9,TRBD2,-,TRBJ2-3
TGTGCCAGCAGATCACAGGGGCTGGAAAATTCACCCCTCCACTTT,CASRSQGLENSPLHF,TRBV27,TRBD1,-,TRBJ1-6
TGTGCCAGCAGCCAAGATTGGCAGGGGAGCGAAAAACTGTTTTTT,CASSQDWQGSEKLFF,TRBV3-1/TRBV3-2,-,-,TRBJ1-4
TGTGCCAGCAGTTTAAGGTGGGGGACTAGCGTCCCCTACGAGCAGTACTTC,CASSLRWGTSVPYEQYF,TRBV28,TRBD2,-,TRBJ2-7
TGTGCCAGCACCGGGGGAGGGGATACGCAGTATTTT,CASTGGGDTQYF,TRBV6-5,TRBD2,-,TRBJ2-3
TGTGCCAGCAGCCCGATAACAGTGAACACTGAAGCTTTCTTT,CASSPITVNTEAFF,TRBV11-2,-,few,TRBJ1-1
TGTGCCAGCAGTACCTCCAATACACCGCGGCTCCACTTT,CASSTSNTPRLHF,TRBV6-5,-,few,TRBJ1-6
TGCGCCAGCAGCTTTGGGACTAGCGGGAGCTCCTACGAGCAGTACTTC,CASSFGTSGSSYEQYF,TRBV5-1,TRBD2,-,TRBJ2-7
TGTGCCACTAGCGGGGAAGATTCGGGGGAGACCCAGTACTTC,CATSGEDSGETQYF,TRBV19,TRBD2,once,TRBJ2-5
TGTGCCAGCAGTTACGGGACAGGGGGCGGTCAGCCCCAGCATTTT,CASSYGTGGGQPQHF,TRBV2,TRBD1,few,TRBJ1-5
TGTGCCACCAGCAGACTAGCGGATATTCAGTTCTTC,CATSRLADIQFF,TRBV15,TRBD2,-,TRBJ2-1
TGTGCCAGCAGCGCCGCGGGACAGTCGAATGAAAAACTGTTTTTT,CASSAAGQSNEKLFF,TRBV9,TRBD1,-,TRBJ1-4
TGTGCCAGCAGTTTATCCGGGACAGGGACCTCCATGAACACTGAAGCTTTCTTT,CASSLSGTGTSMNTEAFF,TRBV28,TRBD1,-,TRBJ1-1
TGTGCCAGCAGCGTCGGGGCGGGAGGTACCGGGGAGCTGTTTTTT,CASSVGAGGTGELFF,TRBV7-6,TRBD2,-,TRBJ2-2
TGTGCCACCAGCAGAGATCTGATAGCGGGAGGGCGGTCTATAGGCGAGCAGTACTTC,CATSRDLIAGGRSIGEQYF,TRBV15,TRBD2,-,TRBJ2-7
TGTGCTAGCAGCCCCCAGAGCGCCAGCTCCTACAATGAGCAGTTCTTC,CASSPQSASSYNEQFF,TRBV7-7,-,-,TRBJ2-1
TGTGCCAGCAGCTTAGGAGGGACAGGGGGCCTTAACACTGAAGCTTTCTTT,CASSLGGTGGLNTEAFF,TRBV11-3,TRBD1,-,TRBJ1-1
TGTGCCAGCAGTTTAGACCCAGGGGGCCTATCCACCTTC,CASSLDPGGLSTF,TRBV28,TRBD1,-,TRBJ1-2
TGTGCCTGGAGTAATAGGCTAGCGGGAGTAAGGGACACCGGGGAGCTGTTTTTT,CAWSNRLAGVRDTGELFF,TRBV30,TRBD2,-,TRBJ2-2
TGTGCCAGCAGCCCCCTAGTCGGGGGGGAGACCCAGTACTTC,CASSPLVGGETQYF,TRBV6-5,TRBD2,-,TRBJ2-5
TGTGCCAGCAGCGTAGAAGGGAGGAGGGCCTCCGAGCAGTACTTC,CASSVEGRRASEQYF,TRBV9,-,-,TRBJ2-7
TGTGCCAGCAGTTATCGGGACTTACAAAGGGGAGAGACCCAGTACTTC,CASSYRDLQRGETQYF,TRBV28,-,few,TRBJ2-5
TGTGCCAGCAGCCTCATAGGGACAAATTCCTACGAGCAGTACTTC,CASSLIGTNSYEQYF,TRBV7-9,-,few,TRBJ2-7
TGTGCCTGGAATTACTCTCCCTACAATGAGCAGTTCTTC,CAWNYSPYNEQFF,TRBV30,-,-,TRBJ2-1
TGTGCCAGCAACCTAGCGGGATTGACAGATACGCAGTATTTT,CASNLAGLTDTQYF,TRBV2,TRBD2,-,TRBJ2-3
TGTGCCAGTAGTATAGGTCCGGGATCCTATGGCTACACCTTC,CASSIGPGSYGYTF,TRBV19,-,-,TRBJ1-2
TGTGCCAGCATCCTAGGGTCCCGGAGAGGGGAGACCCAGTACTTC,CASILGSRRGETQYF,TRBV7-2,-,-,TRBJ2-5
TGTGCTAGCAGCTCGCAGGGCGGTGAGCAGTTCTTC,CASSSQGGEQFF,TRBV7-7,-,-,TRBJ2-1